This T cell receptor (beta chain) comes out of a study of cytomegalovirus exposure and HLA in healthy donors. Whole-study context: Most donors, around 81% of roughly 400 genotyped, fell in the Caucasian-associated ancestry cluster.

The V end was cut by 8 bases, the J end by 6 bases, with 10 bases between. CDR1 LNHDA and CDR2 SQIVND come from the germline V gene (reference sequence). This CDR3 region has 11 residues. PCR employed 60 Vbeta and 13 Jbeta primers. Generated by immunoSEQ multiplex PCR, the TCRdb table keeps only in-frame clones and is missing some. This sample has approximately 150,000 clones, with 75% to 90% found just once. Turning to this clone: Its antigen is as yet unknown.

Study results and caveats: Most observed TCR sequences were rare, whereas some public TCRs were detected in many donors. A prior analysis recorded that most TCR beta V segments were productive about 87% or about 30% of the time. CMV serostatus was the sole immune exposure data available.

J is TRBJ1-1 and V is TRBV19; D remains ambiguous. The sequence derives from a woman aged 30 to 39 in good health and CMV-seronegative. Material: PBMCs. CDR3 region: CASAQEAEAFF. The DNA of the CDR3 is TGTGCCAGTGCTCAAGAGGCTGAAGCTTTCTTT.